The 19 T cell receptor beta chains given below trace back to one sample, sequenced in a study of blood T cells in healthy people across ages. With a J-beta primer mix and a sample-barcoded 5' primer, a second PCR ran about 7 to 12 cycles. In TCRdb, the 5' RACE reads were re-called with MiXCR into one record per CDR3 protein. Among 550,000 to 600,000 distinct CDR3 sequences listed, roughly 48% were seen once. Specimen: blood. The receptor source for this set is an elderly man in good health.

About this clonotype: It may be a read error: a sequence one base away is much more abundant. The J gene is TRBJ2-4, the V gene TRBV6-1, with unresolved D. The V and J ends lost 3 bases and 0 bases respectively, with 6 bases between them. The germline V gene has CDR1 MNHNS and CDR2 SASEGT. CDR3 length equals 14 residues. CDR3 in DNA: TGTGCCAGCAGTGACGGTCTAGCCAAAAACATTCAGTACTTC. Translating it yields CASSDGLAKNIQYF.

The CDR3 protein is CASSYSRLAGGREQYF. The CDR3 DNA sequence: TGTGCCAGCAGTTACTCCAGACTAGCGGGAGGTAGAGAGCAGTACTTC. The chain links TRBV6-2 or TRBV6-3 to TRBJ2-5; 13 bases are shared with TRBD2. This CDR3 is built from 16 residues. Germline V lookup: CDR1 MNHEY, CDR2 SVGEGT. V shed 0 bases and J 11 bases; nucleotides not matched to a gene: 9.

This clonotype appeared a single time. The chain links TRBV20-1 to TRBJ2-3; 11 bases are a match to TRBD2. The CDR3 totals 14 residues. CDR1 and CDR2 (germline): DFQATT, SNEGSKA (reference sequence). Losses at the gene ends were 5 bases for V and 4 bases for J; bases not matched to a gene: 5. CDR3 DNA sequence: TGCAGTGCTGCGACTAGCGGGGTGGCAGATACGCAGTATTTT. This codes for CSAATSGVADTQYF.

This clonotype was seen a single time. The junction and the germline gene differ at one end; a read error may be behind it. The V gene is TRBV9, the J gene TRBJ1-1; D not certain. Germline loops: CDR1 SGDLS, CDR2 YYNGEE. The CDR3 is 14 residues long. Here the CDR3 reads CASSVEWRMAEDFF. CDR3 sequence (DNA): TGTGCCAGCAGCGTAGAATGGAGGATGGCTGAAGATTTCTTT.

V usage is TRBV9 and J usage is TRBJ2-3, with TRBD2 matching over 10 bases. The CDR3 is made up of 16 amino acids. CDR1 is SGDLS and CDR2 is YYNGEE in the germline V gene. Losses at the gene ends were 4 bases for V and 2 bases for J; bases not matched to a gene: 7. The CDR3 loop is CASSSGGATSTDTQYF. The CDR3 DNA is TGTGCCAGCAGCAGCGGGGGGGCAACCTCCACAGATACGCAGTATTTT.

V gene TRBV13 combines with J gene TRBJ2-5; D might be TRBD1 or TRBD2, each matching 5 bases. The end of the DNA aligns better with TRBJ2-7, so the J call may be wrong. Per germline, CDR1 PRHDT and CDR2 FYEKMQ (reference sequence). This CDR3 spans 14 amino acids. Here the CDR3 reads CASSPGLVPGEQYF. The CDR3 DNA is TGTGCCAGCAGCCCGGGGCTTGTTCCTGGCGAGCAGTACTTC.

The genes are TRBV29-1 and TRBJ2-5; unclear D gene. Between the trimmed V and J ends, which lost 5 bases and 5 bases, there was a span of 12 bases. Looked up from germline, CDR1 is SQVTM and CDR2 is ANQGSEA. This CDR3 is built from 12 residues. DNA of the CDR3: TGCAGCGTTCGGCTGGGGTCGGAGACCCAGTACTTC. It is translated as CSVRLGSETQYF.

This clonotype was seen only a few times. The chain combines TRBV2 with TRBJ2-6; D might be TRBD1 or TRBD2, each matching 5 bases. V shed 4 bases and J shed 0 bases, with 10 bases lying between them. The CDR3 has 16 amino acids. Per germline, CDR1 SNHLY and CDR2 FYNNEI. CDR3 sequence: CASSAGTSSGANVLTF. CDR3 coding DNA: TGTGCCAGCAGTGCGGGGACGAGCTCTGGGGCCAACGTCCTGACTTTC.

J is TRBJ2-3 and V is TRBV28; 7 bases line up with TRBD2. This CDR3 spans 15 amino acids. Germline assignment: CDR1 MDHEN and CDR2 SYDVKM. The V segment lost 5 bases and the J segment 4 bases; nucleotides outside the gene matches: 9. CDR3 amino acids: CASSGAGVGSDTQYF. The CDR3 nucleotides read TGTGCCAGCAGTGGGGCGGGGGTTGGCTCAGATACGCAGTATTTT.

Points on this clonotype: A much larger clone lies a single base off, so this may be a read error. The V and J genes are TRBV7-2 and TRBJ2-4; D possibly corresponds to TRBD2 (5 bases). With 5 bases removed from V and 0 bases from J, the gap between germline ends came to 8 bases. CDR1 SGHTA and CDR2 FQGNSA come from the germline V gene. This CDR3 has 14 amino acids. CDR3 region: CASSTGLAKNIQYF. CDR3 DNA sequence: TGTGCCAGCAGCACCGGACTAGCCAAAAACATTCAGTACTTC.

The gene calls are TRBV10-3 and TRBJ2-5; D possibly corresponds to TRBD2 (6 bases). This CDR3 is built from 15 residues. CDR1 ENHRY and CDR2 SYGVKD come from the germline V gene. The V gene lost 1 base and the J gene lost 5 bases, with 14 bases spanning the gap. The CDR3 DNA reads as TGTGCCATCAGTGAGTTTGGCGGGGTAGGGGAGACCCAGTACTTC. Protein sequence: CAISEFGGVGETQYF.

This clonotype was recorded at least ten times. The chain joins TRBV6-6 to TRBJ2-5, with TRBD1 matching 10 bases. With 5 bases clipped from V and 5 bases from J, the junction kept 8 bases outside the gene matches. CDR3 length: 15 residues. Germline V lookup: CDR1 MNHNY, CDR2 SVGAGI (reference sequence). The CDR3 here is CASSTSGQGGETQYF. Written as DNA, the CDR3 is TGTGCCAGCAGTACCTCTGGACAGGGGGGCGAGACCCAGTACTTC.

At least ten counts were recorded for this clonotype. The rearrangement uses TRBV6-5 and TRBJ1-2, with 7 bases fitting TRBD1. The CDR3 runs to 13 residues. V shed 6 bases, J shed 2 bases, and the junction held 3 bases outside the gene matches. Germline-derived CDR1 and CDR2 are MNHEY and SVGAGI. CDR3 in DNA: TGTGCCAGCAGCGTACAGGGGAACTATGGCTACACCTTC. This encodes CASSVQGNYGYTF.

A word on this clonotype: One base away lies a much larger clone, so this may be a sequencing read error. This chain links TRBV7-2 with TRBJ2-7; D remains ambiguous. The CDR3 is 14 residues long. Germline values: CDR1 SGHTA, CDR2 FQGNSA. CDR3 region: CAGSLPPQVNEQYF. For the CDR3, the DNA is TGTGCCGGCAGCTTACCCCCTCAGGTGAACGAGCAGTACTTC.

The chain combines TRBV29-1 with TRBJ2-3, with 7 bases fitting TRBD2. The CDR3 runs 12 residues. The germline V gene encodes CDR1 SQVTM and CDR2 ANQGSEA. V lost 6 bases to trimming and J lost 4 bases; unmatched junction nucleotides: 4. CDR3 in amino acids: CSVGTTADTQYF. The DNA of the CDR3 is TGCAGCGTCGGGACTACGGCAGATACGCAGTATTTT.

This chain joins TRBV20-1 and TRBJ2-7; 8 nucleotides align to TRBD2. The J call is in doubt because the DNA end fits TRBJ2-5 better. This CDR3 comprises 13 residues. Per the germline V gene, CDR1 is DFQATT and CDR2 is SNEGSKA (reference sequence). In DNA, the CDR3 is TGCTCGGGAGGGGAGTCCTCCCAGTTGACCCAGTACTTC. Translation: CSGGESSQLTQYF.

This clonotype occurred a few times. In nucleotides, the CDR3 is TGTGCCTGGGTAGGGACTAGCGGGAGAGGGTCCTACAATGAGCAGTTCTTC. Residues: CAWVGTSGRGSYNEQFF. This sequence joins TRBV30 and TRBJ2-1, with TRBD2 matching over 14 bases. V was clipped by 5 bases and J by 1 base; unmatched bases: 7. The germline CDR1 and CDR2 sequences are GTSNPN and SVGIG (reference sequence). The CDR3 has 17 amino acids.

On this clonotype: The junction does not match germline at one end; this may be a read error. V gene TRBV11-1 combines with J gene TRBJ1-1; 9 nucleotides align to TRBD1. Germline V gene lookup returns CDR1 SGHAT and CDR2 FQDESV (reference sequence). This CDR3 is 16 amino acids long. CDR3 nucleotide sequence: TGTGCCAGTAGCTTACCCCGGACAGGGGAGAACACTGAAGCTTTCTTT. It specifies CASSLPRTGENTEAFF.

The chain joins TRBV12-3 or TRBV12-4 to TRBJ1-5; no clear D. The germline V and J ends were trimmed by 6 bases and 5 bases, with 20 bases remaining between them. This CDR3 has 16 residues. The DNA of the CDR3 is TGTGCCAGCAGCACCAATGGGCAGCCGATCGATCAGCCCCAGCATTTT. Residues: CASSTNGQPIDQPQHF.